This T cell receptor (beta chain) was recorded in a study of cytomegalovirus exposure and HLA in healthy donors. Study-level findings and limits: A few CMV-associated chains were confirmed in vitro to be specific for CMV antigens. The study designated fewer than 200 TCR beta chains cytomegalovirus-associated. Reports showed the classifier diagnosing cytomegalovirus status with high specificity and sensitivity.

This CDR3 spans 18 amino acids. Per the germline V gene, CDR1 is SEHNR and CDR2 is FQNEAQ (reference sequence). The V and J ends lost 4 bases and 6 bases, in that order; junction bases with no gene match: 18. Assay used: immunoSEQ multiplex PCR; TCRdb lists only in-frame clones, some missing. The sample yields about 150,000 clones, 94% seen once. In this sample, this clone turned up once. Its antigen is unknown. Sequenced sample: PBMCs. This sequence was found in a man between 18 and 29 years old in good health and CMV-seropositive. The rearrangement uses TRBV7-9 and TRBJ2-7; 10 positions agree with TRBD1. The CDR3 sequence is CASSSIMVTGGASGEQYF. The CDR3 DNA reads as TGTGCCAGCAGCTCAATTATGGTGACAGGGGGCGCGTCTGGCGAGCAGTACTTC.